These T cell receptor beta chains were read from a single sample in a study of CD8 T cells in ankylosing spondylitis. TCRdb fed the 5' RACE reads into MiXCR, producing one record per CDR3 protein. The sample carries some 140,000 distinct CDR3 sequences, 6.5% to 8.5% recorded once. The sequenced sample consisted of synovial fluid, either unsorted or a sorted T cell fraction (not recorded which). Receptor source: a male donor with ankylosing spondylitis. Each CDR3 is given with its conserved first and last residue. D genes are given only for firm matches. Clone size, where shown, is once, few, many, or a class for clones that have expanded.

TRBJ1-5 - TRBD1 TRBV27 TGTGCCAGCAGGGGGGGGACAGGCGCCGATCAGCCCCAGCATTTT CASRGGTGADQPQHF
TRBJ2-2 many - TRBV20-1 TGCAGTGCTTGGGACACAACTTACGCGAACACCGGGGAGCTGTTTTTT CSAWDTTYANTGELFF
TRBJ2-7 many TRBD2 TRBV4-3 TGCGCCAGCAGCCAAGGGCTAGCGGACGGGGAGCAGTACTTC CASSQGLADGEQYF
TRBJ1-6 - - TRBV5-8 TGTGCCAGCAGCTTGGAGAGGGCTTCACCCCTCCACTTT CASSLERASPLHF
TRBJ1-1 - - TRBV6-4 TGTGCCTTCAGTTCCCCGGGGGCCATGATGATGAACACTGAAGCTTTCTTT CAFSSPGAMMMNTEAFF
TRBJ2-1 many TRBD2 TRBV2 TGTGCCAGCAGAGTGGTAGCGGGAGGGCCGGGGTACAATGAGCAGTTCTTC CASRVVAGGPGYNEQFF
TRBJ2-7 many - TRBV20-1 TGCAGTGCTAGTCCCTCCCTCTACGAGCAGTACTTC CSASPSLYEQYF
TRBJ1-1 - - TRBV6-1 TGTGCCAGCAGAACGCGTCAGTCGAACACTGAAGCTTTCTTT CASRTRQSNTEAFF
TRBJ2-1 few TRBD2 TRBV11-2 TGTGCCAGCAGCTTAGGGACTAGCGGGGGGGCGTTGAATGAGCAGTTCTTC CASSLGTSGGALNEQFF
TRBJ1-2 - - TRBV15 TGTGCCACCAGCCCAAGGCGGCTCCAGGGGGGCTACACCTTC CATSPRRLQGGYTF
TRBJ1-3 few TRBD1 TRBV9 TGTGCCAGCGGCGGATTCTACAGGGGGCCCGGAAACACCATATATTTT CASGGFYRGPGNTIYF